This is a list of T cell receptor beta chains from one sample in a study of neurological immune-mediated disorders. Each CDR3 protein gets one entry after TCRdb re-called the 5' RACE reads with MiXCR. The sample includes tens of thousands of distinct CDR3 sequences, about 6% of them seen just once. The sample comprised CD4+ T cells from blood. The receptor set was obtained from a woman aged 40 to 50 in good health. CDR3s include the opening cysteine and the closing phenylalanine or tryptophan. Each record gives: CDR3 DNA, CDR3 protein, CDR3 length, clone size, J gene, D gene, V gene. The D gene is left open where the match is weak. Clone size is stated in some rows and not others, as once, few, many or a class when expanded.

CDR3 DNA: TGTGCCAGCTCACCACCGCCAGTCCCCTACGAGCAGTACTTC
CDR3 protein: CASSPPPVPYEQYF
CDR3 length: 14
clone size: many
J gene: TRBJ2-7
D gene: .
V gene: TRBV18

CDR3 DNA: TGTGCCACCAGCAGAGATCGGGATAGCGGGGCTAATGAAAAACTGTTTTTT
CDR3 protein: CATSRDRDSGANEKLFF
CDR3 length: 17
clone size: many
J gene: TRBJ1-4
D gene: .
V gene: TRBV15

CDR3 DNA: TGCAGCGTTGAAGTAGTTCCAAATACGCAGTATTTT
CDR3 protein: CSVEVVPNTQYF
CDR3 length: 12
clone size: many
J gene: TRBJ2-3
D gene: .
V gene: TRBV29-1

CDR3 DNA: TGCAGCGGGGCCTGGTCGAGGACCGGGGAGCTGTTTTTT
CDR3 protein: CSGAWSRTGELFF
CDR3 length: 13
clone size: .
J gene: TRBJ2-2
D gene: .
V gene: TRBV29-1

CDR3 DNA: TGTGCCAGCAGTTTCCGAGGGGCGAACACTGAAGCTTTCTTT
CDR3 protein: CASSFRGANTEAFF
CDR3 length: 14
clone size: many
J gene: TRBJ1-1
D gene: .
V gene: TRBV5-5

CDR3 DNA: TGTGCCAGCAGCTTAGGCAGGGGAAGCTATGGCTACACCTTC
CDR3 protein: CASSLGRGSYGYTF
CDR3 length: 14
clone size: many
J gene: TRBJ1-2
D gene: .
V gene: TRBV7-3

CDR3 DNA: TGTGCCAGCAGCTTAGGGCCCCCCAGCGGGAGTATCAATGAGCAGTTCTTC
CDR3 protein: CASSLGPPSGSINEQFF
CDR3 length: 17
clone size: many
J gene: TRBJ2-1
D gene: TRBD2
V gene: TRBV7-2

CDR3 DNA: TGTGCCAGCAGCTCAACAGACGCCTCCTACGAGCAGTACTTC
CDR3 protein: CASSSTDASYEQYF
CDR3 length: 14
clone size: few
J gene: TRBJ2-7
D gene: .
V gene: TRBV11-2

CDR3 DNA: TGTGCCAGCAGTTTCGGACCAACGCAGTATTTT
CDR3 protein: CASSFGPTQYF
CDR3 length: 11
clone size: many
J gene: TRBJ2-3
D gene: .
V gene: TRBV12-3/TRBV12-4

CDR3 DNA: TGTGCCAGCAGCTTGGGGACCACGGAGACCCAGTACTTC
CDR3 protein: CASSLGTTETQYF
CDR3 length: 13
clone size: many
J gene: TRBJ2-5
D gene: .
V gene: TRBV7-3

CDR3 DNA: TGCAGTGCTAGAGATCTGAGGAGACAGGGGGACGCCGGGGAGCTGTTTTTT
CDR3 protein: CSARDLRRQGDAGELFF
CDR3 length: 17
clone size: many
J gene: TRBJ2-2
D gene: TRBD1
V gene: TRBV20-1

CDR3 DNA: TGTGCCAGCAGCTTAGTAGGCAGGGGAAGGGCTGGGGCCAACGTCCTGACTTTC
CDR3 protein: CASSLVGRGRAGANVLTF
CDR3 length: 18
clone size: many
J gene: TRBJ2-6
D gene: .
V gene: TRBV7-6

CDR3 DNA: TGCAGCGTTGTCGGTTCCAGCGGAAGCACAGATACGCAGTATTTT
CDR3 protein: CSVVGSSGSTDTQYF
CDR3 length: 15
clone size: many
J gene: TRBJ2-3
D gene: .
V gene: TRBV29-1

CDR3 DNA: TGTGCCAGCAGCCAAGGGGGACTACGGGAAGCCAAAAACATTCAGTACTTC
CDR3 protein: CASSQGGLREAKNIQYF
CDR3 length: 17
clone size: many
J gene: TRBJ2-4
D gene: TRBD2
V gene: TRBV3-1

CDR3 DNA: TGTGCCAGCAGTGACGGGACAGTACCTTGGCGCGGCTACACCTTC
CDR3 protein: CASSDGTVPWRGYTF
CDR3 length: 15
clone size: many
J gene: TRBJ1-2
D gene: TRBD1
V gene: TRBV6-1

CDR3 DNA: TGCAGTGCTAGAGCGTTGGAGGGGTCGGTCTCCTACGAGCAGTACTTC
CDR3 protein: CSARALEGSVSYEQYF
CDR3 length: 16
clone size: many
J gene: TRBJ2-7
D gene: .
V gene: TRBV20-1

CDR3 DNA: TGTGCCAGCAGTTATCAGAAGAACACTGAAGCTTTCTTT
CDR3 protein: CASSYQKNTEAFF
CDR3 length: 13
clone size: many
J gene: TRBJ1-1
D gene: .
V gene: TRBV6-6

CDR3 DNA: TGTGCCAGCAGCCAAACGCTAGCGGGAGGCGGTACGCAGTATTTT
CDR3 protein: CASSQTLAGGGTQYF
CDR3 length: 15
clone size: many
J gene: TRBJ2-3
D gene: TRBD2
V gene: TRBV6-2/TRBV6-3

CDR3 DNA: TGTGCCAGCAGTTCACCCGGACTAGCGGGAGGCCAAGAGACCCAGTACTTC
CDR3 protein: CASSSPGLAGGQETQYF
CDR3 length: 17
clone size: many
J gene: TRBJ2-5
D gene: TRBD2
V gene: TRBV6-5

CDR3 DNA: TGTGCCATCAGGGAGGACGGAGGGAAGGAGCAGTACTTC
CDR3 protein: CAIREDGGKEQYF
CDR3 length: 13
clone size: many
J gene: TRBJ2-7
D gene: .
V gene: TRBV10-3

CDR3 DNA: TGCGCCAGCAGCCTGACCGGGACAGGGCGCAATGAGCAGTTCTTC
CDR3 protein: CASSLTGTGRNEQFF
CDR3 length: 15
clone size: many
J gene: TRBJ2-1
D gene: TRBD1
V gene: TRBV5-1

CDR3 DNA: TGTGCCAGCAGCCAAGGGAAGGGGGACCAAGAGACCCAGTACTTC
CDR3 protein: CASSQGKGDQETQYF
CDR3 length: 15
clone size: many
J gene: TRBJ2-5
D gene: .
V gene: TRBV4-2

CDR3 DNA: TGCAGTGCTAGGGACAGGGCATCAAACTATGGCTACACCTTC
CDR3 protein: CSARDRASNYGYTF
CDR3 length: 14
clone size: many
J gene: TRBJ1-2
D gene: TRBD1
V gene: TRBV20-1

CDR3 DNA: TGTGCCAGCAGCGATCGGAGATCGGTGCCAAACACCATATATTTT
CDR3 protein: CASSDRRSVPNTIYF
CDR3 length: 15
clone size: many
J gene: TRBJ1-3
D gene: .
V gene: TRBV4-2

CDR3 DNA: TGTGCCAGCAGGCCGGGACTCTACACCGGGGAGCTGTTTTTT
CDR3 protein: CASRPGLYTGELFF
CDR3 length: 14
clone size: many
J gene: TRBJ2-2
D gene: .
V gene: TRBV2

CDR3 DNA: TGTGCCAGCAGCACACCTAGCGGGATTTCGACAGATACGCAGTATTTT
CDR3 protein: CASSTPSGISTDTQYF
CDR3 length: 16
clone size: .
J gene: TRBJ2-3
D gene: TRBD2
V gene: TRBV7-8

CDR3 DNA: TGCAGTGCCATAACCGCGATCTACGAGCAGTACTTC
CDR3 protein: CSAITAIYEQYF
CDR3 length: 12
clone size: many
J gene: TRBJ2-7
D gene: .
V gene: TRBV20-1

CDR3 DNA: TGCGCCAGCAGTGAGTCGGTCGGGACGACAGATACGCAGTATTTT
CDR3 protein: CASSESVGTTDTQYF
CDR3 length: 15
clone size: few
J gene: TRBJ2-3
D gene: .
V gene: TRBV10-1

CDR3 DNA: TGTGCCAGCAACGGCGCGCAGCCTACCATTTTAGCCAAAAACATTCAGTACTTC
CDR3 protein: CASNGAQPTILAKNIQYF
CDR3 length: 18
clone size: many
J gene: TRBJ2-4
D gene: .
V gene: TRBV7-9

CDR3 DNA: TGCGCCAGCAGCTTGAACATCATGAACACTGAAGCTTTCTTT
CDR3 protein: CASSLNIMNTEAFF
CDR3 length: 14
clone size: medium-sized
J gene: TRBJ1-1
D gene: .
V gene: TRBV5-1

CDR3 DNA: TGTGCCAGCAGCTACCGGGACAGGGGGCTAGCGGGAGTCGGGGATACGCAGTATTTT
CDR3 protein: CASSYRDRGLAGVGDTQYF
CDR3 length: 19
clone size: many
J gene: TRBJ2-3
D gene: TRBD1
V gene: TRBV5-5

CDR3 DNA: TGCAGTGCTAGAGAATCACTATGGGACAGGGGTTACGAGCAGTACTTC
CDR3 protein: CSARESLWDRGYEQYF
CDR3 length: 16
clone size: many
J gene: TRBJ2-7
D gene: TRBD1
V gene: TRBV20-1

CDR3 DNA: TGTGCCAGCAGTGAAGCGGGAGTAGGCGAGCAGTACTTC
CDR3 protein: CASSEAGVGEQYF
CDR3 length: 13
clone size: many
J gene: TRBJ2-7
D gene: .
V gene: TRBV2

CDR3 DNA: TGTGCCAGTAGTATACAGCACAGTCAAGAGACCCAGTACTTC
CDR3 protein: CASSIQHSQETQYF
CDR3 length: 14
clone size: few
J gene: TRBJ2-5
D gene: .
V gene: TRBV19

CDR3 DNA: TGTGCCAGCAAAGGCCGCAATGAGCAGTTCTTC
CDR3 protein: CASKGRNEQFF
CDR3 length: 11
clone size: many
J gene: TRBJ2-1
D gene: .
V gene: TRBV12-3/TRBV12-4

CDR3 DNA: TGTGCCAGCAGTTCAGAGGGAGCTGGGACCGGGGAGCTGTTTTTT
CDR3 protein: CASSSEGAGTGELFF
CDR3 length: 15
clone size: many
J gene: TRBJ2-2
D gene: .
V gene: TRBV28

CDR3 DNA: TGCGCCAGCGCACAGGGGGCTAGGGAGCAGTACTTC
CDR3 protein: CASAQGAREQYF
CDR3 length: 12
clone size: .
J gene: TRBJ2-7
D gene: TRBD1
V gene: TRBV10-2

CDR3 DNA: TGCAGTGCTAGAGATCGCAGGGCGAACACTGAAGCTTTCTTT
CDR3 protein: CSARDRRANTEAFF
CDR3 length: 14
clone size: many
J gene: TRBJ1-1
D gene: .
V gene: TRBV20-1

CDR3 DNA: TGTGCCAGCAGCCAAGTGGCAGGAAGAGCGGGACAGGTATACGAGCAGTACTTC
CDR3 protein: CASSQVAGRAGQVYEQYF
CDR3 length: 18
clone size: many
J gene: TRBJ2-7
D gene: .
V gene: TRBV4-2

CDR3 DNA: TGTGCCAGCAGACTAGCCGGGACTAGCGGGAACAATGAGCAGTTCTTC
CDR3 protein: CASRLAGTSGNNEQFF
CDR3 length: 16
clone size: many
J gene: TRBJ2-1
D gene: TRBD2
V gene: TRBV28

CDR3 DNA: TGTGCCAAATTTGGACAGGGAGGAGATACGCAGTATTTT
CDR3 protein: CAKFGQGGDTQYF
CDR3 length: 13
clone size: many
J gene: TRBJ2-3
D gene: TRBD1
V gene: TRBV25-1